The rows below give T cell receptor beta chains drawn from one sample of a study of high-grade serous ovarian cancer treatment subgroups. The method was immunoSEQ multiplex PCR; TCRdb's version includes in-frame clones alone and lacks a portion of them. The top ten clones hold 8.5% to 12% of a sample with about 6,200 clones, over 70% of them seen once. The sample taken for sequencing was tumor tissue. The receptors shown here come from a human donor with high-grade serous ovarian cancer. Both conserved end residues are part of each CDR3. The D gene is left open where the match is weak. Not all rows give a size; the values are once, few, many and, for expanded clones, a class.

TRBV18,once,TRBD1,TRBJ1-1,TGTGCCAGCTCACCACCGGGGGACAGGGGAGCGGCTTTCTTT,CASSPPGDRGAAFF
TRBV14,.,.,TRBJ2-3,TGTGCCAGCAGCCAAGGTCCATTCCGCAGCACAGATACGCAGTATTTT,CASSQGPFRSTDTQYF
TRBV27,.,TRBD1,TRBJ1-5,TGTGCCAGCAAAGGGACAGGCAATCAGCCCCAGCATTTT,CASKGTGNQPQHF
TRBV5-1,.,TRBD1,TRBJ1-4,TGCGCCAGCAGTTTCGGACAGGGGGCGGTATTTAATGAAAAACTGTTTTTT,CASSFGQGAVFNEKLFF
TRBV4-3,once,.,TRBJ2-7,TGCGCCAGCATCCGAAGCACGTACGCCGCCGGGCGCCTATTCTACGAGCAGTACTTC,CASIRSTYAAGRLFYEQYF
TRBV30,few,.,TRBJ1-1,TGTGCCTGGAGCAGGGTAGGGACTGAAGCTTTCTTT,CAWSRVGTEAFF
TRBV5-8,.,TRBD2,TRBJ2-3,TGTGCCAGCAGGTACGGACTAGCGGGGATCACAGATACGCAGTATTTT,CASRYGLAGITDTQYF
TRBV7-8,.,TRBD2,TRBJ2-7,TGTGCCAGCAGCTTCTTACGGGGGGAGGGCGAGCAGTACTTC,CASSFLRGEGEQYF
TRBV4-2,once,.,TRBJ2-1,TGTGCCAGCAGCCAAGGGAGCCCGTATCAGTTCTTC,CASSQGSPYQFF
TRBV28,.,TRBD1,TRBJ1-5,TGTGCCAGCAGTTGGGACAGGGGGCCCAATCAGCCCCAGCATTTT,CASSWDRGPNQPQHF
TRBV28,.,.,TRBJ1-2,TGTGCCAGCAGCTTGCCTCCTACATTCCATAGCTACACCTTC,CASSLPPTFHSYTF
TRBV27,.,.,TRBJ2-7,TGTGCCAGCAGTCCCAGGGGCGCGAGTCCTGGAGAGCAGTACTTC,CASSPRGASPGEQYF
TRBV6-6,.,TRBD1,TRBJ2-7,TGTGCCAGCAGAGACGGGACAGGGGGTTACGAGCAGTACTTC,CASRDGTGGYEQYF
TRBV7-2,few,TRBD1,TRBJ1-5,TGTGCCAGCAGCCCAACGACAGGGGTTGTTCAGCCCCAGCATTTT,CASSPTTGVVQPQHF
TRBV7-8,.,.,TRBJ1-1,TGTGCCAGCAGACTTGGCAGGGGATCCCCTGAAGCTTTCTTT,CASRLGRGSPEAFF
TRBV19,.,TRBD1,TRBJ1-3,TGTGCCAGTAGTCGCCAGGACAGGGGTGGTGGAAACACCATATATTTT,CASSRQDRGGGNTIYF
TRBV5-1,once,.,TRBJ2-3,TGCGCCACCTCAACTACAGGGATGGGAACAGATACGCAGTATTTT,CATSTTGMGTDTQYF
TRBV7-9,once,.,TRBJ1-1,TGTGCCAGCAGCTTCGGGGGTCTGAACACTGAAGCTTTCTTT,CASSFGGLNTEAFF
TRBV7-9,.,TRBD1,TRBJ2-7,TGTGCCAGCAGCCCGCCGGGGGACAGGGCTCCCTACGAGCAGTACTTC,CASSPPGDRAPYEQYF
TRBV12-5,.,.,TRBJ2-5,TGTGCTAGTGGTTTGCCTCAGGGGGGAGAGACCCAGTACTTC,CASGLPQGGETQYF
TRBV7-8,.,TRBD1,TRBJ1-5,TGTGCCAGCAGCGGCTATTCGGGGGACAGCGGCAATCAGCCCCAGCATTTT,CASSGYSGDSGNQPQHF
TRBV6-1,.,.,TRBJ1-5,TGTGCCAGCTGGGGGTTTTTAGGCAATCAGCCCCAGCATTTT,CASWGFLGNQPQHF
TRBV2,.,TRBD1,TRBJ2-2,TGTGCCAGCAGGGGACAGCACACCGGGGAGCTGTTTTTT,CASRGQHTGELFF
TRBV10-3,few,.,TRBJ1-4,TGTGCCATCAGTGAGGCAGGGGATGGTGAAAAACTGTTTTTT,CAISEAGDGEKLFF
TRBV11-2,.,.,TRBJ2-5,TGTGCCAGCAGCCTCTCCGCCGTTCAAGAGACCCAGTACTTC,CASSLSAVQETQYF
TRBV4-3,.,TRBD1,TRBJ1-2,TGCGCCAGCAGCCAAGATCTCCAGGGGGCAAGGGGCTACACCTTC,CASSQDLQGARGYTF
TRBV2,once,TRBD2,TRBJ2-3,TGTGCCAGCAGCCTCTCTAGCGGGGGGCGCCCCATCACAGATACGCAGTATTTT,CASSLSSGGRPITDTQYF
TRBV5-6,.,.,TRBJ1-1,TGTGCCAGCAGCTGGTACAGCGAGAACACTGAAGCTTTCTTT,CASSWYSENTEAFF
TRBV9,.,.,TRBJ1-6,TGTGCCAGCAGCTTACAGGGAGGGCTTTCACCCCTCCACTTT,CASSLQGGLSPLHF
TRBV28,.,.,TRBJ2-4,TGTGCCAGCAGTCCCTGGAAACACATTCAGTACTTC,CASSPWKHIQYF
TRBV2,.,TRBD1,TRBJ1-5,TGTGCCAGCAAGTCAGGCCAGGGGGCGCATCAGCCCCAGCATTTT,CASKSGQGAHQPQHF
TRBV4-1,.,.,TRBJ2-7,TGCGCCAGCAGCCAAGATATCAGCTACGAGCAGTACTTC,CASSQDISYEQYF
TRBV11-2,.,.,TRBJ1-1,TGTGCCAGCAGCTTAGATAGGACTGAAGCTTTCTTT,CASSLDRTEAFF
TRBV10-2,.,.,TRBJ1-1,TGCGCCAGCAGTATCATGGGGAACACTGAAGCTTTCTTT,CASSIMGNTEAFF
TRBV30,.,.,TRBJ1-6,TGTGCCTGGAGTGGAAAGGGCCACCATTCACCCCTCCACTTT,CAWSGKGHHSPLHF
TRBV7-8,.,TRBD2,TRBJ2-3,TGTGCCAGCAGCTTAGAGCGGGGTAGCACAGATACGCAGTATTTT,CASSLERGSTDTQYF
TRBV7-2,.,TRBD2,TRBJ2-3,TGTGCCAGCAGCTTAATTGGGGGGGCAGATACGCAGTATTTT,CASSLIGGADTQYF
TRBV29-1,.,.,TRBJ1-2,TGCAGCGTTGATCCGGGGGGGGGCGGCTACACCTTC,CSVDPGGGGYTF
TRBV27,.,.,TRBJ1-2,TGTGCCAGCAGTCCCCCCCCCGGGGCCTCCCGTTATGGCTACACCTTC,CASSPPPGASRYGYTF
TRBV5-5,.,.,TRBJ1-2,TGTGCCAGCAGCTTGGCGGCGGCTCAAGGCTACACCTTC,CASSLAAAQGYTF
TRBV6-6,.,.,TRBJ2-5,TGTGCCAGCAGCTACGGTTATGGGGGGCAAGAGACCCAGTACTTC,CASSYGYGGQETQYF
TRBV7-9,.,TRBD2,TRBJ2-1,TGTGCCAGCAGCTTTCTACTAGCGGATGGTTCCTACAATGAGCAGTTCTTC,CASSFLLADGSYNEQFF